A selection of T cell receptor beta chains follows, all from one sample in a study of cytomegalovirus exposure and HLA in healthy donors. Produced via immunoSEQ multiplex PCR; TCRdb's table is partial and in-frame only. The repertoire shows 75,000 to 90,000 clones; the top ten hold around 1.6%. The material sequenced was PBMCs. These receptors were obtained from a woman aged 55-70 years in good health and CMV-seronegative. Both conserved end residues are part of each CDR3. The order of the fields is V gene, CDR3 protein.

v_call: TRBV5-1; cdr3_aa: CASSLEVSGTDTQYF
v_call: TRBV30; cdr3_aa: CAWSPERGFTLHF
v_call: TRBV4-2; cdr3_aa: CASSQEASGRGNEQFF
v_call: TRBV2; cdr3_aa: CASSLGQHQPQHF
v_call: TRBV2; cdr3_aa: CASSESGLAIAGELFF
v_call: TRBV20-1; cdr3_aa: CSADRGYEQFF
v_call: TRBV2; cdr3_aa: CASSSDRLSTGELFF
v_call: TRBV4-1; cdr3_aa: CASSQVGSSYEQYF
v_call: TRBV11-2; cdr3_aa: CASSARTGANVLTF
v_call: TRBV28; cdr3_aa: CARLAVYKRGEQYF
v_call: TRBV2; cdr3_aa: CASSEALERYGYTF
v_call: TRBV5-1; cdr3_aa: CASSLVARRGTDTQYF
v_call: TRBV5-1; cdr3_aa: CASSSTGQPPNYGYTF
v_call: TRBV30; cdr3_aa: CAYGVGAGGVLHF
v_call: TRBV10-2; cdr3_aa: CASRTSGTEGEQYF
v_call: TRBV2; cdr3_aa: CASSEGSAPLGEQYF
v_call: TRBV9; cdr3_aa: CASSVGGSLQGGYTF
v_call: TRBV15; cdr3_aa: CATSRLSGQGRAGELFF
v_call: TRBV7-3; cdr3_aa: CASSPRQLNTEAFF
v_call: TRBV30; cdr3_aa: CAWSGGDEQFF
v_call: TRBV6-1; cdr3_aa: CASSEQGQSYGYTF
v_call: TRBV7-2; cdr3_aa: CASRPGGYTEAFF
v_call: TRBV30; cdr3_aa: CAWSVLGGAGNEQYF
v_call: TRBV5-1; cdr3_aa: CASSPGDVGGYEQYF
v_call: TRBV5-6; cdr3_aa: CASSRRDYLVLAKNIQYF
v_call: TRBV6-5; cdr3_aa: CASSYLAAYSSYEQYF
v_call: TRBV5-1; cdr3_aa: CASSLDMNTEAFF
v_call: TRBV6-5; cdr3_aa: CASSYSTGGNWHF
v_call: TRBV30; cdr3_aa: CAWSRGPDTQYF
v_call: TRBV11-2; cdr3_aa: CASSARTGSPYEQYF
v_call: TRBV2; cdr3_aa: CASSETLPTYEQYF
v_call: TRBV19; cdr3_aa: CASTGGSFNQPQHF
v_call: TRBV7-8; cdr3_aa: CASSLVVSGASTDTQYF
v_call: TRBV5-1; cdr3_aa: CASSIQPTGGSNQPQHF
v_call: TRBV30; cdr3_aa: CAWSEQGDQPQHF
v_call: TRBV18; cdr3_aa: CASSPGTGIYEQYF
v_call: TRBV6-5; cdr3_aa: CASRGGNAYEQYF
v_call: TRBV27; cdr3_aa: CASSLSTPGLEGGEQYF
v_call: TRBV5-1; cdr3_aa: CASSPNPRQGGYTF
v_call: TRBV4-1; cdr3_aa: CASSQGPPGVPYEQYF
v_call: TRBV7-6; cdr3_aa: CASSLATGVPTYEQYF
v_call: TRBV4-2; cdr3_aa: CASSQARDRGETQYF
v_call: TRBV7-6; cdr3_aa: CASSRTQGANEKLFF
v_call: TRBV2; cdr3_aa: CASSAVPGQVGAVTEAFF
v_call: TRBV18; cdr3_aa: CASSPQDSSGANVLTF
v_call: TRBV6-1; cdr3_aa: CASDLAGHEQFF
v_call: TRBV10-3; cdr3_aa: CAISGGTSGVYNEQFF
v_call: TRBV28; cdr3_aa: CASSEPTGWGYGYTF
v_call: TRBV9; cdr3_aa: CASSGGRGEQFF
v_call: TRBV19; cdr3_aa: CASTRVFTASEQYF
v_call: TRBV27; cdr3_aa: CASSLRRGTYEQYF
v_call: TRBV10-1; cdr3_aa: CASSPTAGQPQHF
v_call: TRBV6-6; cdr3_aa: CASSSNDKSYEQYF
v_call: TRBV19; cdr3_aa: CASSGSGGWDEQFF
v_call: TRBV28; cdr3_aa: CASNTNPGQGVNEQFF
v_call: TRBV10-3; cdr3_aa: CAISEFASGRPGNTQYF
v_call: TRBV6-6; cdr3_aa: CASSVRTGSYEQYF
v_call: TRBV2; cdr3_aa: CASPWTGGATNEKLFF
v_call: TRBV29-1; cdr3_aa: CSVESGSTEAFF
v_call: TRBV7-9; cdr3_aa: CASSLVGSVSDEQFF